Ten or more counts support the clone carrying this T cell receptor (beta chain). The data originate from a study of Graves' ophthalmopathy and Graves' hyperthyroidism. Using RNA transcripts, the TCR beta CDR3 regions were amplified. First-round RT-PCR employed HTBI primers, with a second-round multiplex PCR after it. MiXCR, applied by TCRdb to the multiplex PCR reads, yields one record per CDR3 protein. The sample holds some 350,000 distinct CDR3 sequences, about a sixth seen once. The TCR originated in an adult woman with stable Graves' hyperthyroidism. Sequencing was done on a sample of peripheral blood.

The CDR3 loop reads CSVQGFNTEAFF. As DNA, the CDR3 is TGCAGCGTTCAGGGATTCAACACTGAAGCTTTCTTT. This chain links TRBV29-1 with TRBJ1-1; weak D call: TRBD1 (5 bases). Trimming took 5 bases from V and 2 from J, leaving 9 bases between them. CDR1 SQVTM and CDR2 ANQGSEA come from the germline V gene. This CDR3 has 12 residues.